This T cell receptor (beta chain) is drawn from a study of blood T cell repertoires in COVID-19 (dated by TCRdb to the early 2020s). Regarding the complete study: Collaborator samples came from the United States, Italy and Spain and covered acute and convalescent phases of COVID-19. The prospective study material was composed of cDNA or gDNA derived from T cells, B-cell-depleted T cells, or PBMCs. The dataset comprised deeply sampled blood TCRbeta repertoires from subjects exposed to, actively infected with, or recovered from COVID-19. The repertoires were released in a freely available public database meant as a resource for research on the immune response to SARS-CoV-2. Samples were obtained from the ongoing ImmuneRACE study (first 160 participants) and from 1,254 subjects provided by 6 global collaborators. A de-identified subject ID, COVID-19 status, age in years and sex were almost always included in the sample metadata. Where HLA class I and class II types were available, the types were taken from metadata supplied by the sample provider, not from assay-based typing. Here is what the overall study found, with its caveats: How much clinical and demographic metadata was included differed by source and by participant, and the metadata was provided uncurated.

V is shortened by 0 bases, J by 6 bases, and the region joining them spans 9 bases. CDR1 and CDR2 are read off the germline V gene (reference sequence) as GTSNPN and SVGIG. From the cysteine through the phenylalanine, the CDR3 covers 13 amino acids. CDR3 DNA only is kept here, 39 bases in frame from base 1. TCRbeta CDR3 regions were amplified from genomic DNA using the immunoSEQ Assay, a bias-controlled multiplex PCR. The paper's data handling went like this. Within the assay, amplification of reference gene primers was used to estimate how many nucleated cells each sample contained. Sequence reads were collapsed and filtered to measure the absolute abundance of every unique TCRbeta CDR3 rearrangement. For each sample, productive Simpson clonality was calculated as the square root of Simpson's diversity index across productive rearrangements. Entries here come from immuneACCESS through TCRdb and include only in-frame sequences with V and J called. Some clones fail to appear in such tables; in the studies checked, an unresolved V gene covers under half of the shortfall, and the cause of the remainder is unknown. The D gene and trimming were derived from the DNA, and the V and J assignments and clone size from that table. This sample comprises 130,000 or so clones, approximately 88% of them detected only once. The ten largest clonotypes hold about 9.3% of the sample.

Collaborating institutions collected whole blood in K2EDTA tubes following their own protocols. For TCRbeta analysis, collaborators shipped samples as frozen whole blood, isolated PBMCs, or DNA extracted from either of those sample types. Turning to this clone: Its antigen is still unknown. Qualities for individual bases were not recorded, and no much larger clone is one base off.

The sequencing sample was made of peripheral blood. This sequence originates from a man aged 50 or older with acute or convalescent COVID-19. The chain is made from TRBV30 and TRBJ1-5, with no confidently assigned D gene. In nucleotide form, the sequence is TGTGCCTGGAGTGTTGACGGGAGTCAGCCCCAGCATTTT. This is translated as CAWSVDGSQPQHF.